A single sample is the source of the 16 T cell receptor beta chains below, sequenced in a study of cytomegalovirus exposure and HLA in healthy donors. The PCR had 60 Vbeta and 13 Jbeta primers. Generated by immunoSEQ multiplex PCR, the TCRdb table keeps only in-frame clones and is missing some. The table includes some 140,000 clones, around 80% detected once. Input material: PBMCs. The receptor source for this set is a woman aged 35 to 49 in good health and CMV-seropositive.

The chain combines TRBV6-6 with TRBJ2-5; a possible D gene is TRBD2 (6 bases). The end of the DNA is better explained by TRBJ2-7, so the J call may be wrong. This CDR3 contains 13 residues. Per germline, CDR1 MNHNY and CDR2 SVGAGI (reference sequence). The CDR3 DNA reads TGTGCCAGCAGTTCCGCCTTGGGAGGCGAGCAGTACTTC. Its translation: CASSSALGGEQYF.

This clone was recorded only once. The chain carries TRBV27 and TRBJ1-5, with a weak D call TRBD1 (6 bases). Trimming stripped 6 bases from V and 2 bases from J, with 14 bases between. Germline V gene lookup returns CDR1 MNHEY and CDR2 SMNVEV (reference sequence). This CDR3 is built from 15 residues. The CDR3: CASSRGWDGNQPQHF. The CDR3 region has the DNA TGTGCCAGCAGCAGGGGTTGGGATGGCAATCAGCCCCAGCATTTT.

V gene TRBV9 combines with J gene TRBJ2-1, with TRBD2 matching over 10 bases. Trimming at V came to 3 bases and at J to 3 bases, leaving 12 bases not matched to a gene. Germline CDR1 SGDLS, CDR2 YYNGEE. This CDR3 comprises 18 residues. The CDR3 region is CASSAPGRRTSGYNEQFF. CDR3 sequence (DNA): TGTGCCAGCAGCGCCCCTGGCCGAAGGACTAGCGGCTACAATGAGCAGTTCTTC.

Only one count was recorded for this clone. The V and J genes are TRBV9 and TRBJ2-1; possible D gene TRBD2, 6 bases. CDR3 size: 14 residues. Trimming left V 7 bases short and J 1 base short, with 12 bases between. Germline V gene data show CDR1 as SGDLS and CDR2 as YYNGEE. CDR3 DNA sequence: TGTGCCAGCGGTCCCGGGGGTTCCTACAATGAGCAGTTCTTC. This sequence encodes CASGPGGSYNEQFF.

The V gene is TRBV10-3, the J gene TRBJ1-1; 8 nucleotides match TRBD1. The germline gives CDR1 ENHRY, CDR2 SYGVKD. The V segment lost 10 bases and the J segment 0 bases; nucleotides outside the gene matches: 4. The length of the CDR3 is 13 residues. CDR3 amino acids: CATRDRMNTEAFF. The CDR3 DNA reads TGTGCCACACGGGACAGGATGAACACTGAAGCTTTCTTT.

The V and J genes are TRBV28 and TRBJ2-5, with 10 bases aligning to TRBD1. V lost 3 bases, J lost 2 bases, and 3 bases stayed unmatched. This CDR3 is 15 amino acids long. Germline CDR1 and CDR2: MDHEN and SYDVKM. The CDR3 DNA follows: TGTGCCAGCAGTTTCGGGACAGGGGTTCAAGAGACCCAGTACTTC. This codes for CASSFGTGVQETQYF.

This clone was counted a single time. The J gene is TRBJ2-5, the V gene TRBV9; TRBD1 might be the D (6 bases). The CDR3 has 13 residues. V shed 0 bases and J shed 4 bases, with 7 bases lying between them. The germline gives CDR1 SGDLS, CDR2 YYNGEE. The CDR3, as DNA: TGTGCCAGCAGCGTAGAGGGGGTAGAGACCCAGTACTTC. Translated, it gives CASSVEGVETQYF.

This chain connects TRBV7-2 to TRBJ2-3; 9 bases agree with TRBD2. The CDR3 covers 14 residues. V lost 5 bases and J lost 4; bases outside the gene matches: 4. Germline assignment: CDR1 SGHTA and CDR2 FQGNSA. The DNA of the CDR3 is TGTGCCAGCAGCCAGGGACTAGCAGCAGATACGCAGTATTTT. The encoded protein is CASSQGLAADTQYF.

V gene TRBV6-5 combines with J gene TRBJ2-1; D might be TRBD1 (5 bases). Deletions cut 7 bases from V and 2 bases from J, with 15 bases between. Germline CDR1 reads MNHEY; CDR2 reads SVGAGI. CDR3 length: 15 amino acids. CDR3 bases: TGTGCCAGCAACCCCCTCGGCAGGGCCTACAATGAGCAGTTCTTC. This translates into CASNPLGRAYNEQFF.

This sequence joins TRBV7-3 and TRBJ1-2; 12 bases map to TRBD1. V lost 4 bases, J lost 8 bases, and 8 bases stayed unmatched. From germline, CDR1 is SGHTA and CDR2 FQGTGA. This CDR3 region has 15 residues. CDR3 sequence reads: CASSWAGQGAIGYTF. The CDR3 DNA reads TGTGCCAGCAGCTGGGCGGGACAGGGGGCTATCGGCTACACCTTC.

The chain is built from TRBV14 and TRBJ2-4; D might be TRBD2 (6 bases). The CDR3 extends over 15 amino acids. Germline CDR1 is SGHDN and CDR2 is FVKESK. V was shortened by 2 bases and J by 10 bases, with 18 bases between the two germline ends. CDR3 sequence reads: CASSQWGGAAKIQYF. In nucleotides, the CDR3 is TGTGCCAGCAGCCAATGGGGCGGGGCCGCTAAGATTCAGTACTTC. Looking up the rest from reference TRBV14 and TRBJ2-4 gives the full variable domain: EAGVTQFPSHSVIEKGQTVTLRCDPISGHDNLYWYRRVMGKEIKFLLHFVKESKQDESGMPNNRFLAERTGGTYSTLKVQPAELEDSGVYFCASSQWGGAAKIQYFGAGTRLSVL.

This clone was picked up a small number of times. This CDR3 is CASSAGLAGDHQETQYF. CDR3 nucleotide sequence: TGTGCCAGCAGCGCTGGACTAGCGGGAGACCACCAAGAGACCCAGTACTTC. The J gene is TRBJ2-5, the V gene TRBV9; 13 nucleotides match TRBD2. J was trimmed by 0 bases and V by 3 bases; bases with no gene match: 5. The CDR3 has 17 residues. Looked up from germline, CDR1 is SGDLS and CDR2 is YYNGEE.

This clone was observed a single time. This chain joins TRBV2 and TRBJ1-1; weak D call: TRBD1 (5 bases). The CDR3 extends over 15 amino acids. V was cut by 4 bases and J by 5 bases, with 17 bases left in between. CDR1 SNHLY and CDR2 FYNNEI come from the germline V gene. The CDR3 loop reads CASSARGGVRTEAFF. The CDR3 bases are TGTGCCAGCAGTGCTCGTGGAGGGGTTCGGACTGAAGCTTTCTTT.

The rearrangement joins TRBV25-1 to TRBJ2-7; TRBD2 matches 9 bases. CDR1 and CDR2 from the germline V gene are MGHDK and SYGVNS. This CDR3 contains 14 residues. Trimming took 6 bases from V and 2 from J; bases not matched to a gene: 5. This CDR3 is CASRLAGEAYEQYF. DNA of the CDR3: TGTGCCAGCAGATTAGCGGGAGAAGCCTACGAGCAGTACTTC.

The rearrangement links TRBV30 to TRBJ1-5, with TRBD1 matching 9 bases. The germline CDR1 and CDR2 sequences are GTSNPN and SVGIG (reference sequence). This CDR3 spans 17 amino acids. The junction had 12 bases not matched to a gene; V was cut back by 2 bases and J by 4 bases. This chain's CDR3 is CAWSPQQGAVGNQPQHF. CDR3 sequence (DNA): TGTGCCTGGAGTCCTCAACAGGGGGCGGTTGGGAATCAGCCCCAGCATTTT.

This clone was seen only once. The chain is built from TRBV2 and TRBJ2-7; D is perhaps TRBD1 (7 bases). CDR3 length: 12 residues. Looked up from germline, CDR1 is SNHLY and CDR2 is FYNNEI. V was clipped by 4 bases and J by 5 bases, with 9 bases between them. CDR3 DNA: TGTGCCAGCAGTGCCAGGGGGGACGAGCAGTACTTC. As protein: CASSARGDEQYF.